The T cell receptor (beta chain) under discussion was sequenced for a study of T cells expressing NK-cell markers (dated by TCRdb to the early 2020s). Regarding the study in general: In sorted CD3+CD56+NKG2C+, CD3+CD56+NKG2C- and CD3+CD56-NKG2C+ T-cell subsets from eight donors, TCR beta-chain repertoires were profiled. Among the eight sequenced donors, only one was HCMV-seronegative, while the other seven were HCMV-seropositive. Randomly selected healthy volunteers, three men and five women, were used as the eight sequenced donors. Illumina HiSeq 2000/2500, MiSeq or NextSeq was used to sequence libraries as 2 x 150 bp reads.

The reads were generated on an Illumina HiSeq 2000. The TCR beta cDNA libraries were made using 5'RACE template switching, a step that added both a universal primer site and unique molecular identifiers. cDNA synthesis was primed from the TCR beta constant segment, followed by two successive PCR amplification steps. Per the authors' processing: MIGEC was used to demultiplex reads and group reads by UMI, and MiTCR was used to assemble and quantify clonotypes. To remove erroneous sequences, TCR cDNA sequences were retained only when supported by two or more reads. The tcR package was used for downstream repertoire analysis, and clonotypes were matched between fractions using CDR3 nucleotide sequence together with V segment. VDJmatch was used to annotate antigen specificity against VDJdb, with one amino acid substitution allowed in CDR3. Following reprocessing of the reads by TCRdb, the data hold one row per CDR3 protein sequence and no DNA is available. TCRdb, rather than the study authors, made the V and J calls. Per the sample table, the count is hundreds of thousands of distinct CDR3 sequences. Around 3.9% of the sample is in the top ten clones.

Points the paper makes about the study in general: In over 5 donors, the dominant CD3+CD56+NKG2C+ clonotypes were among the top 10 CD8+ clonotypes and accounted for roughly 1.0-8% of CD8+ T cells. Those dominant clonotypes were again the most abundant among CD3+CD56-NKG2C+ cells in a few donors, at about 25-60.1%. It remained unclear whether the expanded NKG2C-expressing T cell clones were specific for HCMV antigens.

Spanning cysteine to phenylalanine, the CDR3 consists of 14 amino acids. No DNA appears here. Sequences DFQATT (CDR1) and SNEGSKA (CDR2) are obtained from the germline V gene (reference sequence). Details on this clonotype: The clone's antigen remains unknown.

HCMV-specific IgG was detected in serum with a commercial ELISA kit to determine HCMV serostatus. Peripheral blood mononuclear cells were isolated from blood by Ficoll density gradient centrifugation. The origin of this receptor is a woman between 18 and 70 years old in good health. Sequencing was done on a sample of blood T cells: a sorted CD56 or NKG2C T cell subset, CD4+ or CD8+ T cells, or bulk PBMC T cells (not recorded which). The rearrangement combines TRBV20-1 with TRBJ2-2; absent DNA, TCRdb's TRBD2 call cannot be checked. The CDR3 loop reads CSARPGLAAGELFF.